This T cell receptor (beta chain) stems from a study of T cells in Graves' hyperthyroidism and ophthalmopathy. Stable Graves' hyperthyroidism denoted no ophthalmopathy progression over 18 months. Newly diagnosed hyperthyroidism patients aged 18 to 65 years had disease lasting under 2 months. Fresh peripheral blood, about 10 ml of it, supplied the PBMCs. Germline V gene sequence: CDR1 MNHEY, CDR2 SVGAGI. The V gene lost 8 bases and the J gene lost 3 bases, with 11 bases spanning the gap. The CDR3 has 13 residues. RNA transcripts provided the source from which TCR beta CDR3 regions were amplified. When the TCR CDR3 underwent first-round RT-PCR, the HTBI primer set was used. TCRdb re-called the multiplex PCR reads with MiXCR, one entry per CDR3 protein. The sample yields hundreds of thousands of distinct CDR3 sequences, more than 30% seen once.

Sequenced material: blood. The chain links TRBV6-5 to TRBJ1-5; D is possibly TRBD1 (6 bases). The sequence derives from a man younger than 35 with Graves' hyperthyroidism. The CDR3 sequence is CASARDNNQPQHF. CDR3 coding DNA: TGTGCCAGCGCCCGGGACAACAATCAGCCCCAGCATTTT.